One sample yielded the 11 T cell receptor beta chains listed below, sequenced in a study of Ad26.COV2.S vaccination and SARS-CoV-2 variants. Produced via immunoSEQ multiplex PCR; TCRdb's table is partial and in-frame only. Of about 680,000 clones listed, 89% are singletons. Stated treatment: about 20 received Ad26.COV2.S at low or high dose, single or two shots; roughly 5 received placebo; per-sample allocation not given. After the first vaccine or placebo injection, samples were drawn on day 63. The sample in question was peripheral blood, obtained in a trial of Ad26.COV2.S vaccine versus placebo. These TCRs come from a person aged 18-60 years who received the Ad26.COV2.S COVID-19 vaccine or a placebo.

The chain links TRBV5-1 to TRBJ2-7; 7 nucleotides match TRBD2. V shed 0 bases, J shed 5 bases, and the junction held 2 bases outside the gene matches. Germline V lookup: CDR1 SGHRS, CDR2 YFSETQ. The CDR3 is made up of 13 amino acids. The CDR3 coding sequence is TGCGCCAGCAGCTTGGAGCGGGGCCACGAGCAGTACTTC. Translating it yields CASSLERGHEQYF.

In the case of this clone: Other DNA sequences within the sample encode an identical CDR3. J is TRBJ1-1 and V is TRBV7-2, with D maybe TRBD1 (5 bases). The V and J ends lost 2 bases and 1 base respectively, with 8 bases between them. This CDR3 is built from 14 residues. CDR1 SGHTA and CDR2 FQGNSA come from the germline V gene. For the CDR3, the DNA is TGTGCCAGCAGCTTACAGGGTTGGAACACTGAAGCTTTCTTT. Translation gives CASSLQGWNTEAFF.

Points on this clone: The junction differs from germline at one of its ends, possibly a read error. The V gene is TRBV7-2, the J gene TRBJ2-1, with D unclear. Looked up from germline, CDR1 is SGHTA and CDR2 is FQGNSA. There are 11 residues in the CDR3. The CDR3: CASSSHNEQFF. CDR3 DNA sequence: TGTGCCAGCAGCTCCCACAATGAGCAGTTCTTC.

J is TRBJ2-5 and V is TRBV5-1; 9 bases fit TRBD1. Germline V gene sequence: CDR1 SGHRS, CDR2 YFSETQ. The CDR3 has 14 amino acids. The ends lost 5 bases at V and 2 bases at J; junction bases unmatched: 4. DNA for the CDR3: TGCGCCAGCAGACTGGGACAGGGTCAAGAGACCCAGTACTTC. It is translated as CASRLGQGQETQYF.

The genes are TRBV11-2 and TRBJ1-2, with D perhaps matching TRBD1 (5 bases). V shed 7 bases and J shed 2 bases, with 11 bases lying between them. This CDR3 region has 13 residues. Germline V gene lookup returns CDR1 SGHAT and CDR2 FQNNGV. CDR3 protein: CASIQGGNYGYTF. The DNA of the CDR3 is TGTGCCAGCATTCAGGGAGGGAACTATGGCTACACCTTC.

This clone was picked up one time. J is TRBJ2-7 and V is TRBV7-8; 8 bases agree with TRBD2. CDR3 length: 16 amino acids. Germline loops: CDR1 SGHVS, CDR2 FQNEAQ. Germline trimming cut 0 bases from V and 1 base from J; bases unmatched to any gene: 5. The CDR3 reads CASSLASGGASYEQYF. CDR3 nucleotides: TGTGCCAGCAGCTTAGCCTCGGGGGGGGCTTCCTACGAGCAGTACTTC.

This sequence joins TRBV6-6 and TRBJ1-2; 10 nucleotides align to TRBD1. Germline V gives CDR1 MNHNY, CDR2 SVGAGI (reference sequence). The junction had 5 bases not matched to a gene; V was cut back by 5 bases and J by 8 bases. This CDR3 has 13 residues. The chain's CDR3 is CASSDDRGLGYTF. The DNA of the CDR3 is TGTGCCAGCAGTGATGACAGGGGGCTCGGCTACACCTTC.

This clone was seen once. CDR3 loop: CASSQKSGGISYEQYF. In DNA form, the CDR3 reads TGTGCCAGCAGCCAAAAGAGCGGGGGGATCTCCTACGAGCAGTACTTC. The rearrangement uses TRBV7-2 and TRBJ2-7; the match to TRBD2 covers 9 bases. CDR1 is SGHTA and CDR2 is FQGNSA in the germline V gene. CDR3 length: 16 residues. V lost 5 bases to trimming and J lost 0 bases; unmatched junction nucleotides: 8.

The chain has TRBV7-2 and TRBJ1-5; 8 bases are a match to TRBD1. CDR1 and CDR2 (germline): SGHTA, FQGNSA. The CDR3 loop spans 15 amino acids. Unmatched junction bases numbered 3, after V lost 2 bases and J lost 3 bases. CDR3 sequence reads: CASSLKQGANQPQHF. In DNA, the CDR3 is TGTGCCAGCAGCTTAAAGCAGGGGGCCAATCAGCCCCAGCATTTT. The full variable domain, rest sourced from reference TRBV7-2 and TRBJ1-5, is GAGVSQSPSNKVTEKGKDVELRCDPISGHTALYWYRQSLGQGLEFLIYFQGNSAPDKSGLPSDRFSAERTGGSVSTLTIQRTQQEDSAVYLCASSLKQGANQPQHFGDGTRLSIL.

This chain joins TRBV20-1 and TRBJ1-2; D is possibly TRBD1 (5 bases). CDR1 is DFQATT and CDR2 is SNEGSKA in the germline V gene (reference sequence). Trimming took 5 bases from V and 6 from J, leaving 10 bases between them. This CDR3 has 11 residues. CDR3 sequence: CSAWDADGYTF. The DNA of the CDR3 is TGCAGTGCTTGGGACGCTGATGGCTACACCTTC.

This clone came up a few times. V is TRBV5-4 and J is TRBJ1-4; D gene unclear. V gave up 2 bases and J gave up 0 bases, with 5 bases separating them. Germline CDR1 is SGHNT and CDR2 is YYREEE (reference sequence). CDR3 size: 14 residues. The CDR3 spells CASSLGSTNEKLFF. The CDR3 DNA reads TGTGCCAGCAGCTTAGGGTCAACTAATGAAAAACTGTTTTTT. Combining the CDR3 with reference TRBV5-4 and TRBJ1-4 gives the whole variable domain ETGVTQSPTHLIKTRGQQVTLRCSSQSGHNTVSWYQQALGQGPQFIFQYYREEENGRGNFPPRFSGLQFPNYSSELNVNALELDDSALYLCASSLGSTNEKLFFGSGTQLSVL.